This TCR beta chain originates from a study of shared clonotypes between healthy human individuals. Assay runs were performed at deep level. Template amounts of roughly 300 ng DNA, tens of thousands of T cell genomes, were employed in unsorted PBMC replicate PCRs. As originally analysed: In the immunoSEQ data, sequences were junction-only and lacked quality scores, so filtering differed. The repertoire was sequenced with immunoSEQ multiplex PCR; TCRdb's copy has only in-frame clones and lacks some. D and trimming come from the DNA, and the V and J calls and clone size come from that table. This repertoire shows more than 400,000 clones, 81% found once; its top ten account for 9.5% to 15%. Points from the study as a whole: Clonotype sharing among the donors was expected to vary with sequencing depth.

Note on this clone: Antigen unknown.

The clonotype was recovered from a woman aged 35 to 49 in good health. Some clones in this sample may be carry-over from other donors' samples. Material: PBMCs.

CDR3 amino acids: CASSIRQGANTGELFF. For the CDR3, the DNA is TGTGCCAGCAGTATCCGACAGGGGGCGAACACCGGGGAGCTGTTTTTT. The chain recombines TRBV2 with TRBJ2-2; 9 nucleotides match TRBD1. CDR1 is SNHLY, CDR2 FYNNEI, per germline. V trimming: 5 bases; J trimming: 0 bases; junction bases outside the gene matches: 4. This CDR3 is 16 amino acids long.